These T cell receptor beta chains were read from a single sample in a study of cytomegalovirus exposure and HLA in healthy donors. Profiling relied on immunoSEQ multiplex PCR, and the TCRdb table lists in-frame clones only, not all of them. Among some 100,000 clones listed, roughly 75% were seen once. Sequenced: PBMCs. These receptor sequences come from a woman between 18 and 29 years old in good health and CMV-seropositive. Both conserved end residues are part of each CDR3. Each record gives: V gene, D gene, clone size, J gene, CDR3 protein, CDR3 DNA. The D gene is left open where the match is weak. Clone size is shown for a subset of rows, as once, few, many or a class of expanded clone.

TRBV7-9,-,-,TRBJ1-1,CASRGQNTEAFF,TGTGCCAGCAGAGGACAGAACACTGAAGCTTTCTTT
TRBV4-3,-,once,TRBJ2-1,CASRNRGFTPSSYNEQFF,TGCGCCAGCAGGAACCGGGGATTTACGCCAAGCTCCTACAATGAGCAGTTCTTC
TRBV14,TRBD2,-,TRBJ2-7,CASSQGGGSQYF,TGTGCCAGCAGCCAAGGGGGAGGGAGTCAGTACTTC
TRBV11-2,-,few,TRBJ2-1,CASAPRRDYNEQFF,TGTGCCAGCGCCCCCCGGCGGGACTACAATGAGCAGTTCTTC
TRBV7-9,TRBD1,-,TRBJ2-6,CASSNRDRDVLANVLTF,TGTGCCAGCAGTAACCGGGACAGGGACGTCTTGGCCAACGTCCTGACTTTC
TRBV5-1,-,-,TRBJ2-1,CASSLDRGGRGQFF,TGCGCCAGCAGCTTGGACAGGGGAGGAAGAGGGCAGTTCTTC
TRBV6-5,-,-,TRBJ1-5,CASSYSFRSDQPQHF,TGTGCCAGCAGTTACTCTTTCAGGTCTGATCAGCCCCAGCATTTT
TRBV5-6,-,-,TRBJ2-1,CASSLGVPSYNEQFF,TGTGCCAGCAGCTTGGGAGTTCCCTCCTACAATGAGCAGTTCTTC
TRBV11-3,TRBD2,-,TRBJ2-1,CASSPSRTSRQFF,TGTGCCAGCAGCCCCTCCAGGACTAGCCGGCAGTTCTTC
TRBV28,TRBD2,-,TRBJ2-2,CASSFQREGLGTGELFF,TGTGCCAGCAGTTTCCAGCGGGAGGGCCTGGGTACCGGGGAGCTGTTTTTT
TRBV2,TRBD2,-,TRBJ2-4,CASSEAAGGENIQYF,TGTGCCAGCAGTGAAGCGGCGGGAGGTGAAAACATTCAGTACTTC
TRBV6-5,-,-,TRBJ1-2,CASSSGANYGYTF,TGTGCCAGCAGTTCGGGAGCTAACTATGGCTACACCTTC
TRBV10-1,-,few,TRBJ2-7,CASSGTCYEQYF,TGCGCCAGCAGTGGGACATGCTACGAGCAGTACTTC
TRBV18,TRBD1,-,TRBJ1-1,CASSPDRGQRAFF,TGTGCCAGCTCACCGGACAGGGGGCAGAGAGCTTTCTTT
TRBV27,TRBD2,-,TRBJ2-1,CASSSGLAGGQRNEQFF,TGTGCCAGCAGCTCCGGACTAGCGGGAGGCCAACGGAATGAGCAGTTCTTC
TRBV10-3,-,once,TRBJ1-1,CAISGGAGPEAFF,TGTGCCATCAGCGGCGGGGCAGGACCTGAAGCTTTCTTT
TRBV30,TRBD1,-,TRBJ2-5,CAWRPGTGSRETQYF,TGTGCCTGGAGGCCCGGGACAGGGTCTCGGGAGACCCAGTACTTC
TRBV5-1,-,-,TRBJ1-1,CASSLIPGGVEAFF,TGCGCCAGCAGCTTGATACCGGGAGGGGTTGAAGCTTTCTTT
TRBV6-6,-,-,TRBJ1-1,CASSYREVATEAFF,TGTGCCAGCAGTTACAGGGAGGTGGCCACTGAAGCTTTCTTT
TRBV28,TRBD2,once,TRBJ2-7,CASSSRFSGTDYEQYF,TGTGCCAGCAGTTCCCGTTTCAGCGGGACCGACTACGAGCAGTACTTC
TRBV7-2,TRBD2,-,TRBJ2-1,CASSPLTQLAGVSYNEQFF,TGTGCCAGCAGCCCGCTGACACAACTAGCGGGGGTCTCCTACAATGAGCAGTTCTTC
TRBV2,-,-,TRBJ2-3,CASSEAQVGSGGTQYF,TGTGCCAGCAGTGAAGCCCAAGTCGGATCTGGCGGTACGCAGTATTTT
TRBV27,TRBD1,few,TRBJ2-7,CASRGQGISYEQYF,TGTGCCAGCAGGGGACAGGGAATCTCCTACGAGCAGTACTTC
TRBV27,TRBD1,-,TRBJ1-4,CASSRTGGTTNEKLFF,TGTGCCAGCAGCAGGACAGGGGGAACAACTAATGAAAAACTGTTTTTT
TRBV19,-,-,TRBJ1-5,CASTSSPNQPQHF,TGTGCCAGTACCTCGTCCCCTAATCAGCCCCAGCATTTT
TRBV5-4,-,-,TRBJ1-2,CASSLDPGGVGNGYTF,TGTGCCAGCAGCTTGGATCCTGGGGGGGTGGGGAATGGCTACACCTTC
TRBV7-9,-,-,TRBJ2-2,CASSPLSGELFF,TGTGCCAGCAGCCCGCTAAGCGGGGAGCTGTTTTTT
TRBV27,-,few,TRBJ1-1,CASSLSRGSNEAFF,TGTGCCAGCAGTTTAAGTAGGGGGAGTAATGAAGCTTTCTTT
TRBV7-9,-,-,TRBJ2-7,CASSLVEFEQYF,TGTGCCAGCAGCTTAGTCGAGTTCGAGCAGTACTTC
TRBV20-1,-,-,TRBJ2-5,CSAQQETQYF,TGCAGTGCGCAGCAAGAGACCCAGTACTTC
TRBV15,-,-,TRBJ2-1,CATSYNRAGRSYNEQFF,TGTGCCACCAGCTATAATAGAGCGGGCCGCTCCTACAATGAGCAGTTCTTC
TRBV7-9,TRBD1,-,TRBJ2-3,CASSTGQGRDTQYF,TGTGCCAGCAGCACCGGACAGGGGAGAGATACGCAGTATTTT
TRBV6-5,TRBD1,-,TRBJ2-3,CASSYALTGGTDTQYF,TGTGCCAGCAGTTACGCCCTGACAGGGGGCACAGATACGCAGTATTTT
TRBV23-1,TRBD2,-,TRBJ2-1,CASSGASGGYNEQFF,TGCGCCAGCAGTGGCGCTAGCGGGGGCTACAATGAGCAGTTCTTC
TRBV7-2,-,few,TRBJ2-6,CASSQSSGANVLTF,TGTGCCAGCAGCCAATCCTCTGGGGCCAACGTCCTGACTTTC
TRBV4-3,TRBD2,-,TRBJ2-1,CASSGSSYNEQFF,TGCGCCAGTAGCGGGAGCTCCTACAATGAGCAGTTCTTC
TRBV11-2,TRBD2,-,TRBJ2-6,CASSSPVGGTGANVLTF,TGTGCCAGCAGCTCCCCCGTCGGGGGGACTGGGGCCAACGTCCTGACTTTC
TRBV18,TRBD2,-,TRBJ2-5,CASSPRLAGEETQYF,TGTGCCAGCTCACCACGGCTAGCGGGAGAAGAGACCCAGTACTTC
TRBV9,-,-,TRBJ1-3,CASSVAGQPKGNTIYF,TGTGCCAGCAGCGTAGCTGGTCAGCCCAAGGGGAACACCATATATTTT
TRBV18,-,few,TRBJ1-1,CASSPVGQPTFTEAFF,TGTGCCAGCTCACCCGTTGGACAGCCAACTTTCACTGAAGCTTTCTTT
TRBV7-9,-,-,TRBJ1-5,CASSLGGVSNQPQHF,TGTGCCAGCAGCTTGGGGGGGGTGAGTAATCAGCCCCAGCATTTT
TRBV6-1,TRBD1,once,TRBJ1-5,CASSERTGVSGQPQHF,TGTGCCAGCAGTGAACGAACAGGGGTCTCGGGTCAGCCCCAGCATTTT
TRBV7-3,TRBD2,-,TRBJ2-7,CASSLTGLAGVHEQYF,TGTGCCAGCAGCTTAACCGGACTAGCGGGAGTCCACGAGCAGTACTTC
TRBV6-1,-,-,TRBJ2-7,CASSLQGSSYEQYF,TGTGCCAGCAGTCTACAGGGAAGCTCCTACGAGCAGTACTTC
TRBV6-1,-,-,TRBJ2-7,CASSRYYEQYF,TGTGCCAGCAGCAGATATTACGAGCAGTACTTC
TRBV6-5,-,-,TRBJ2-5,CASSYSPQETQYF,TGTGCCAGCAGTTACTCTCCTCAAGAGACCCAGTACTTC
TRBV7-8,TRBD1,-,TRBJ2-4,CASSLARTGTRPLIQYF,TGTGCCAGCAGCTTAGCGCGGACAGGGACTCGCCCCCTAATTCAGTACTTC
TRBV30,-,few,TRBJ1-2,CAWSRTADYGYTF,TGTGCCTGGAGTCGGACAGCTGATTATGGCTACACCTTC
TRBV10-3,TRBD2,-,TRBJ2-3,CAISDPGLAGVDTQYF,TGTGCCATCAGTGACCCTGGACTAGCGGGAGTCGATACGCAGTATTTT
TRBV19,-,-,TRBJ2-2,CASSIPSQGNTGELFF,TGTGCCAGTAGTATCCCGTCACAGGGGAACACCGGGGAGCTGTTTTTT